The 13 T cell receptor beta chains in this list originate from one sample, sequenced in a study of blood T cells in healthy people across ages. The use of a sample-barcoded 5' primer and a J-beta primer mix characterized a second PCR of about 7 to 12 cycles. TCRdb re-called the 5' RACE reads through MiXCR, storing one row per CDR3 protein. This table has 600,000 to 650,000 distinct CDR3 sequences, around 54% appearing once. Sequencing was performed on blood. These receptors originate from a man aged 55-75 years in good health.

This chain uses TRBV6-5 with TRBJ2-1, with D possibly matching TRBD2 (5 bases). V shed 2 bases and J shed 2 bases, with 10 bases lying between them. The germline gives CDR1 MNHEY, CDR2 SVGAGI. This CDR3 has 15 residues. The CDR3 loop reads CASSYNGVAYNEQFF. The CDR3 nucleotides are TGTGCCAGCAGTTACAACGGGGTTGCCTACAATGAGCAGTTCTTC.

V gene TRBV2 combines with J gene TRBJ2-1, with D tentatively TRBD2 (5 bases). The V and J ends lost 6 bases and 7 bases respectively, with 16 bases between them. The CDR3 length is 14 residues. Germline assignment: CDR1 SNHLY and CDR2 FYNNEI. This CDR3 reads CASRGTLTGNEQFF. CDR3 coding DNA: TGTGCCAGCAGGGGAACCCTCACGGGGAATGAGCAGTTCTTC.

The CDR3 nucleotides are TGTGCCAGCAGTTCGTCCGGGCCTTGTGGCTACACCTTC. Residues: CASSSSGPCGYTF. The chain is built from TRBV12-3 or TRBV12-4 and TRBJ1-2; D remains unclear. The CDR3 spans 13 residues. The V end lost 4 bases, the J end lost 7 bases, and 13 bases lay between the germline ends.

This chain joins TRBV12-3 or TRBV12-4 and TRBJ1-2; D is unresolved. V shed 3 bases and J shed 4 bases, with 9 bases lying between them. CDR3 length: 13 residues. The DNA of the CDR3 is TGTGCCAGCAGTTTGGAGGGCCTCTATGGCTACACCTTC. It codes for CASSLEGLYGYTF.

This clonotype was counted only a few times. V gene TRBV29-1 combines with J gene TRBJ2-3, with D maybe TRBD2 (7 bases). CDR1 and CDR2 (germline): SQVTM, ANQGSEA. This CDR3 has 13 residues. The CDR3 protein is CTTAGAPTDTQYF. The CDR3 nucleotides are TGCACCACCGCGGGGGCGCCGACAGATACGCAGTATTTT.

V gene TRBV20-1 combines with J gene TRBJ2-7; D is uncertain. Germline CDR1 reads DFQATT; CDR2 reads SNEGSKA (reference sequence). The CDR3 totals 15 residues. V dropped 6 bases and J dropped 1 base, with 19 bases sitting between them. The CDR3 DNA reads TGCAGTGCAGCAATTTCTCTTTGGGGTTCCTACGAGCAGTACTTC. It translates to CSAAISLWGSYEQYF.

This clonotype was seen a few times. The chain combines TRBV21-1 with TRBJ2-1; no DNA check was done on the table's D call, TRBD1. TRBV21-1 constitutes a pseudogene. CDR3 length: 11 amino acids. CDR3 bases: TGTGCCAGCGGGACCATCCTTGAGCAGTTCTTC. This codes for CASGTILEQFF.

The rearrangement links TRBV14 to TRBJ2-1; tentative D call: TRBD2 (6 bases). The germline V gene has CDR1 SGHDN and CDR2 FVKESK. V lost 0 bases and J lost 1, with 10 bases in between. This CDR3 is 16 amino acids long. In nucleotides, the CDR3 is TGTGCCAGCAGCCAAGATGGGGCGGGGTCCTACAATGAGCAGTTCTTC. Its protein is CASSQDGAGSYNEQFF.

This clonotype came up a few times. The gene calls are TRBV10-3 and TRBJ2-7, with D perhaps TRBD1 (6 bases). Trimming left V 5 bases short and J 4 bases short, with 12 bases between. Germline-derived CDR1 and CDR2 are ENHRY and SYGVKD. This CDR3 spans 13 amino acids. The CDR3, as DNA: TGTGCCATCAGTCCCGGGACACCTTACGAGCAGTACTTC. Its translation: CAISPGTPYEQYF.

This chain connects TRBV10-3 to TRBJ2-2; possible D gene TRBD2, 5 bases. The CDR3 contains 17 residues. The germline V and J ends were trimmed by 6 bases and 1 base, with 18 bases remaining between them. Per germline, CDR1 ENHRY and CDR2 SYGVKD. In nucleotides, the CDR3 is TGTGCCATCAGCGCTGGGCTGGGAGCAGGGAACACCGGGGAGCTGTTTTTT. Translating gives CAISAGLGAGNTGELFF.

In its sample, this clonotype was seen a few times. The chain joins TRBV5-4 to TRBJ2-1; weak D call: TRBD1 (5 bases). V shed 5 bases and J shed 2 bases, with 11 bases lying between them. This CDR3 has 14 residues. The germline CDR1 and CDR2 sequences are SGHNT and YYREEE (reference sequence). CDR3 region: CASSEPGPYNEQFF. As DNA, the CDR3 is TGTGCCAGCAGTGAGCCAGGGCCCTACAATGAGCAGTTCTTC.

V is TRBV7-9 and J is TRBJ2-2; D may be TRBD2 (6 bases). Germline CDR1 and CDR2: SEHNR and FQNEAQ (reference sequence). V lost 5 bases and J lost 3, with 19 bases in between. The CDR3 extends over 17 amino acids. The CDR3 DNA sequence: TGTGCCAGCAGCCAACTTAACGAGGGGACTTACACCGGGGAGCTGTTTTTT. Protein sequence: CASSQLNEGTYTGELFF.

This clonotype was seen more than once but under ten times. The chain has TRBV6-1 and TRBJ2-7, with D unresolved. The V and J ends lost 4 bases and 3 bases respectively, with 13 bases between them. The V gene's germline CDR1 is MNHNS and CDR2 SASEGT. The CDR3 length is 14 residues. CDR3 nucleotides: TGTGCCAGCAGTGTTATGGGCGGTGGCTACGAGCAGTACTTC. Translating it yields CASSVMGGGYEQYF.